Presented here are 15 T cell receptor beta chains from one specimen sequenced in a study of blood T cells in healthy people across ages. A J-beta primer mix and a sample-barcoded 5' primer were used in a second PCR of roughly 6 to 11 cycles. TCRdb fed the 5' RACE reads into MiXCR, producing one record per CDR3 protein. The table includes some 920,000 distinct CDR3 sequences, 51% detected once. Sequencing input: blood. These TCRs come from a woman aged 55-69 years in good health.

The chain couples TRBV20-1 to TRBJ2-7; 8 nucleotides align to TRBD1. The CDR3 runs 14 residues. The germline CDR1 and CDR2 sequences are DFQATT and SNEGSKA (reference sequence). The ends lost 6 bases at V and 1 base at J; junction bases unmatched: 8. The CDR3 reads CSAATGTGSYEQYF. The DNA for the CDR3 is TGCAGTGCAGCGACCGGGACAGGATCCTACGAGCAGTACTTC.

V gene TRBV6-5 combines with J gene TRBJ2-7, with TRBD1 as a possible D gene (6 bases). This CDR3 is built from 19 residues. Germline V gene data show CDR1 as MNHEY and CDR2 as SVGAGI. V dropped 0 bases and J dropped 2 bases, with 23 bases sitting between them. The CDR3: CASSYSRGSPARPTYEQYF. CDR3 DNA sequence: TGTGCCAGCAGTTACTCAAGGGGGTCCCCCGCGCGCCCCACCTACGAGCAGTACTTC.

The rearrangement uses TRBV6-1 and TRBJ2-3; no clear D. In germline, CDR1 is MNHNS, CDR2 SASEGT. The V end was cut by 7 bases, the J end by 5 bases, with 13 bases between. This CDR3 has 13 residues. The CDR3 nucleotides are TGTGCCAGCACCCTCTCCCCCCGAGATACGCAGTATTTT. Protein: CASTLSPRDTQYF.

The rearrangement links TRBV13 to TRBJ2-7; D ambiguous. V lost 4 bases and J lost 2, with 21 bases in between. In germline, CDR1 is PRHDT, CDR2 FYEKMQ (reference sequence). This CDR3 region has 17 residues. In DNA form, the CDR3 reads TGTGCCAGCAGCTCCCTATGGGAATGGGATTCCCCCTACGAGCAGTACTTC. This gives the protein CASSSLWEWDSPYEQYF. The full variable domain, with the rest looked up from reference TRBV13 and TRBJ2-7, is AAGVIQSPRHLIKEKRETATLKCYPIPRHDTVYWYQQGPGQDPQFLISFYEKMQSDKGSIPDRFSAQQFSDYHSELNMSSLELGDSALYFCASSSLWEWDSPYEQYFGPGTRLTVT.

This clonotype has a handful of counts. The chain links TRBV5-6 to TRBJ1-2; D gene uncertain. Deletions cut 5 bases from V and 1 base from J, with 6 bases between. The CDR3 is 12 residues long. Per the germline V gene, CDR1 is SGHDT and CDR2 is YYEEEE. The CDR3 region is CASSSLNYGYTF. Written as DNA, the CDR3 is TGTGCCAGCAGTTCGCTTAACTATGGCTACACCTTC.

This clonotype was observed a handful of times. V is TRBV27 and J is TRBJ1-5; D possibly corresponds to TRBD1 (5 bases). Germline V gene sequence: CDR1 MNHEY, CDR2 SMNVEV (reference sequence). The V end lost 6 bases, the J end lost 0 bases, and 12 bases lay between the germline ends. This CDR3 spans 15 amino acids. The CDR3 protein is CASRWSQASNQPQHF. The CDR3 bases are TGTGCCAGCAGGTGGTCACAGGCTAGCAATCAGCCCCAGCATTTT.

About this clonotype: Compared with germline, one end of the junction differs, possibly owing to a read error. V usage is TRBV27 and J usage is TRBJ2-3; no clear D gene. This CDR3 region has 14 residues. Germline CDR1 reads MNHEY; CDR2 reads SMNVEV (reference sequence). The CDR3 nucleotides read TGTGTCAGCAGGTTAAATGAACCGGGCCGGGCGCAGTATTTT. This encodes CVSRLNEPGRAQYF.

Points on this clonotype: One end of the junction fails to match germline, which may point to a read error. This chain connects TRBV28 to TRBJ1-2; 8 bases fit TRBD1. This CDR3 contains 15 residues. Germline values: CDR1 MDHEN, CDR2 SYDVKM. CDR3 in DNA: TGTGCCAGCAGTTTCGCGGGACAGGTACTCTATGGTTACACCTTC. Its protein is CASSFAGQVLYGYTF.

This clonotype was counted only a few times. This rearrangement joins TRBV7-9 to TRBJ2-7, with D unresolved. Looked up from germline, CDR1 is SEHNR and CDR2 is FQNEAQ (reference sequence). This CDR3 is built from 13 residues. Trimming removed 4 bases at V and 4 bases at J, with 11 bases between. The CDR3 region is CASSSLSGYEQYF. CDR3 DNA: TGTGCCAGCAGCTCTTTATCAGGATACGAGCAGTACTTC.

This clonotype was observed a few times. CDR3 sequence (DNA): TGCAGTGCTAGTTTCGTGGGAGGTCGAGAGACCCAGTACTTC. Its translation: CSASFVGGRETQYF. The rearrangement uses TRBV20-1 and TRBJ2-5; D possibly corresponds to TRBD2 (6 bases). With 3 bases removed from V and 4 bases from J, the gap between germline ends came to 15 bases. From germline, CDR1 is DFQATT and CDR2 SNEGSKA (reference sequence). This CDR3 region has 14 residues.

The chain combines TRBV12-3 or TRBV12-4 with TRBJ1-2, with D maybe TRBD1 (5 bases). There are 16 residues in the CDR3. Trimming pared 2 bases from V and 4 bases from J, leaving 17 bases between. CDR3 in amino acids: CASSLRSNRGTYGYTF. The CDR3 DNA reads TGTGCCAGCAGTTTAAGGAGTAACCGCGGGACCTATGGCTACACCTTC.

V usage is TRBV30 and J usage is TRBJ2-7, with D unresolved. CDR3 length: 16 residues. Between the trimmed V and J ends, which lost 1 base and 0 bases, there was a span of 16 bases. Germline loops: CDR1 GTSNPN, CDR2 SVGIG (reference sequence). CDR3 in DNA: TGTGCCTGGAGTGGTCTGACCTTATATAACTCCTACGAGCAGTACTTC. Protein sequence: CAWSGLTLYNSYEQYF.

CDR3 region: CASSPRQARVQYF. CDR3 sequence (DNA): TGTGCCAGCTCACCGCGACAGGCCCGGGTTCAGTACTTC. The chain recombines TRBV18 with TRBJ2-4; tentative D call: TRBD1 (6 bases). Trimming pared 3 bases from V and 11 bases from J, leaving 14 bases between. Germline loops: CDR1 KGHSH, CDR2 LQKENI. This CDR3 is 13 amino acids long.

Only a few counts were recorded for this clonotype. This chain uses TRBV29-1 with TRBJ2-1, with a weak D call TRBD2 (6 bases). The CDR3 is 10 residues long. Trimming took 7 bases from V and 12 from J, leaving 13 bases between them. Germline-derived CDR1 and CDR2 are SQVTM and ANQGSEA. CDR3 bases: TGCAGCGATGGGGCGGGGACGCAGTTCTTC. As protein: CSDGAGTQFF.

This chain uses TRBV12-3 or TRBV12-4 with TRBJ2-5; D tentatively reads TRBD1 or TRBD2 (6 bases each). The end of the DNA aligns better with TRBJ2-7, so the J call may be wrong. This CDR3 contains 17 residues. CDR3 bases: TGTGCCAGCAGTTTACGGGGGCGGGCCGACATTTACTACGAGCAGTACTTC. Protein sequence: CASSLRGRADIYYEQYF.